This is a list of T cell receptor beta chains from one sample in a study of control samples from healthy donors and cancer patients. The data were produced by immunoSEQ multiplex PCR, yet TCRdb's version contains in-frame clones alone and is incomplete. The table lists around 30,000 clones, about nine tenths of them singletons. Input material: PBMCs. Receptors were obtained from a man in his forties or fifties with lung cancer. CDR3s include the opening cysteine and the closing phenylalanine or tryptophan. The D gene is left open where the match is weak. Clone size is not always given. Where it is, it says once, few, many or a class for expanded clones.

abundance: .
d_gene: TRBD1
j_gene: TRBJ2-7
v_gene: TRBV6-2/TRBV6-3
CDR3nt: TGTGCCAGCAGCCCGGACAGGGGCGAGCAGTACTTC
CDR3aa: CASSPDRGEQYF

abundance: .
d_gene: .
j_gene: TRBJ2-1
v_gene: TRBV5-8
CDR3nt: TGTGCCAGCAGCTCCGGGCCATACAATGAGCAGTTCTTC
CDR3aa: CASSSGPYNEQFF

abundance: .
d_gene: .
j_gene: TRBJ1-1
v_gene: TRBV6-5
CDR3nt: TGTGCCAGCAGTTACTCGAGGGGCACTGAAGCTTTCTTT
CDR3aa: CASSYSRGTEAFF

abundance: .
d_gene: TRBD1
j_gene: TRBJ1-5
v_gene: TRBV2
CDR3nt: TGTGCCAGCAGTGACCTCCGGCGACAGGGTGACAATCAGCCCCAGCATTTT
CDR3aa: CASSDLRRQGDNQPQHF

abundance: once
d_gene: .
j_gene: TRBJ1-1
v_gene: TRBV6-2/TRBV6-3
CDR3nt: TGTGCCAGCAGTTACGGGTTCACTGAAGCTTTCTTT
CDR3aa: CASSYGFTEAFF

abundance: .
d_gene: TRBD1
j_gene: TRBJ1-2
v_gene: TRBV7-2
CDR3nt: TGTGCCAGCAGATACGGACAGGGTCGAGTGGGAGGCTACACCTTC
CDR3aa: CASRYGQGRVGGYTF

abundance: .
d_gene: .
j_gene: TRBJ2-3
v_gene: TRBV3-1/TRBV3-2
CDR3nt: TGTGCCAGCAGCCAAGGCACCACAGATACGCAGTATTTT
CDR3aa: CASSQGTTDTQYF

abundance: .
d_gene: TRBD1
j_gene: TRBJ1-2
v_gene: TRBV29-1
CDR3nt: TGCAGCGTAGCTACAGGGGTCTATGGCTACACCTTC
CDR3aa: CSVATGVYGYTF

abundance: .
d_gene: .
j_gene: TRBJ1-2
v_gene: TRBV3-1/TRBV3-2
CDR3nt: TGTGCCAGCAGCCGAGCGGGACTCAGCTATGGCTACACCTTC
CDR3aa: CASSRAGLSYGYTF

abundance: .
d_gene: .
j_gene: TRBJ1-1
v_gene: TRBV25-1
CDR3nt: TGTGCCAGCAGGCGAGGCCCTGAAGCTTTCTTT
CDR3aa: CASRRGPEAFF

abundance: .
d_gene: TRBD1
j_gene: TRBJ1-2
v_gene: TRBV25-1
CDR3nt: TGTGCCAGCGAGGACAGGTCTAACTATGGCTACACCTTC
CDR3aa: CASEDRSNYGYTF

abundance: .
d_gene: TRBD1
j_gene: TRBJ1-4
v_gene: TRBV11-2
CDR3nt: TGTGCCAGCAGCTTATTCCCCGCTACAGGGGGAGGTGAAAAACTGTTTTTT
CDR3aa: CASSLFPATGGGEKLFF

abundance: .
d_gene: .
j_gene: TRBJ2-2
v_gene: TRBV5-6
CDR3nt: TGTGCCAGCAGCTTGTTCTCCCCAAGATACGCGAACACCGGGGAGCTGTTTTTT
CDR3aa: CASSLFSPRYANTGELFF

abundance: .
d_gene: TRBD2
j_gene: TRBJ2-1
v_gene: TRBV6-2/TRBV6-3
CDR3nt: TGTGCCAGCAGTTTCCCAACTAGCGGGGGCCCTAAAGAGCAGTTCTTC
CDR3aa: CASSFPTSGGPKEQFF

abundance: .
d_gene: .
j_gene: TRBJ2-1
v_gene: TRBV24-1
CDR3nt: TGTGCCACCAGCCCAGGGGGAGGCAATGAGCAGTTCTTC
CDR3aa: CATSPGGGNEQFF

abundance: .
d_gene: .
j_gene: TRBJ2-2
v_gene: TRBV6-6
CDR3nt: TGTGCCACCTATGCTCGGACGGCGAACACCGGGGAGCTGTTTTTT
CDR3aa: CATYARTANTGELFF

abundance: .
d_gene: .
j_gene: TRBJ2-7
v_gene: TRBV19
CDR3nt: TGTGCCAGTAGTATCGAAGGGTCCACCTACGAGCAGTACTTC
CDR3aa: CASSIEGSTYEQYF

abundance: .
d_gene: .
j_gene: TRBJ2-7
v_gene: TRBV6-5
CDR3nt: TGTGCCAGCAGTTACCGTTACAGGGACACCTACGAGCAGTACTTC
CDR3aa: CASSYRYRDTYEQYF

abundance: .
d_gene: TRBD1
j_gene: TRBJ2-2
v_gene: TRBV7-3
CDR3nt: TGTGCCAGCAGCTTAATGGGGACAGGGGATGCCGGGGAGCTGTTTTTT
CDR3aa: CASSLMGTGDAGELFF

abundance: .
d_gene: .
j_gene: TRBJ2-7
v_gene: TRBV7-2
CDR3nt: TGTGCCAGCAGCTACATCTTTCAAATCCCCTACGAGCAGTACTTC
CDR3aa: CASSYIFQIPYEQYF

abundance: .
d_gene: TRBD1
j_gene: TRBJ2-7
v_gene: TRBV29-1
CDR3nt: TGCAGCGTTACTAGACAGGGTCCCTACGAGCAGTACTTC
CDR3aa: CSVTRQGPYEQYF

abundance: .
d_gene: .
j_gene: TRBJ1-3
v_gene: TRBV28
CDR3nt: TGTGCCAGCAGTTCTCCAAGGACATGGATCTCTGGAAACACCATATATTTT
CDR3aa: CASSSPRTWISGNTIYF

abundance: .
d_gene: TRBD1
j_gene: TRBJ1-2
v_gene: TRBV18
CDR3nt: TGTGCCAGCTCACCGAGGGGGCTGGACTATGGCTACACCTTC
CDR3aa: CASSPRGLDYGYTF

abundance: .
d_gene: .
j_gene: TRBJ1-1
v_gene: TRBV3-1/TRBV3-2
CDR3nt: TGTGCCAGCAGCCAAGCTGCAGGGGCTGGGGCTGAAGCTTTCTTT
CDR3aa: CASSQAAGAGAEAFF

abundance: .
d_gene: TRBD1
j_gene: TRBJ1-2
v_gene: TRBV6-6
CDR3nt: TGTGCCAGCAGATTAACCGGGACAGGGGATGGTATCGGCTACACCTTC
CDR3aa: CASRLTGTGDGIGYTF

abundance: .
d_gene: TRBD1
j_gene: TRBJ1-6
v_gene: TRBV6-2/TRBV6-3
CDR3nt: TGTGCCAGCAGTCCACAAGGGACAGGGGGTTCACCCCTCCACTTT
CDR3aa: CASSPQGTGGSPLHF

abundance: .
d_gene: .
j_gene: TRBJ2-7
v_gene: TRBV6-2/TRBV6-3
CDR3nt: TGTGCCAGCAGTTACAGGCCCCTTGAAGGACAGCCGGTCTACGAGCAGTACTTC
CDR3aa: CASSYRPLEGQPVYEQYF

abundance: .
d_gene: .
j_gene: TRBJ1-6
v_gene: TRBV7-9
CDR3nt: TGTGCCAGCAGCTTTAGATCACCTGCCGGGACCCTCCACTTT
CDR3aa: CASSFRSPAGTLHF

abundance: .
d_gene: .
j_gene: TRBJ1-5
v_gene: TRBV27
CDR3nt: TGTGCCAGCAAATCAGGGAATCAGCCCCAGCATTTT
CDR3aa: CASKSGNQPQHF

abundance: .
d_gene: .
j_gene: TRBJ2-3
v_gene: TRBV6-5
CDR3nt: TGTGCCAGCGGAGGTTTTACGGATACGCAGTATTTT
CDR3aa: CASGGFTDTQYF

abundance: .
d_gene: .
j_gene: TRBJ1-6
v_gene: TRBV6-6
CDR3nt: TGTGCCAGCAAAACAGGGAATTCACCCCTCCACTTT
CDR3aa: CASKTGNSPLHF

abundance: .
d_gene: .
j_gene: TRBJ1-4
v_gene: TRBV18
CDR3nt: TGTGCCAGCTCACCATTTTCAAATCTCGCTGCAACTAATGAAAAACTGTTTTTT
CDR3aa: CASSPFSNLAATNEKLFF

abundance: .
d_gene: .
j_gene: TRBJ2-2
v_gene: TRBV5-4
CDR3nt: TGTGCCAGCAGCTTGACAGGGACAAACACCGGGGAGCTGTTTTTT
CDR3aa: CASSLTGTNTGELFF

abundance: .
d_gene: TRBD1
j_gene: TRBJ2-3
v_gene: TRBV6-2/TRBV6-3
CDR3nt: TGTGCCAGCAGTTACCGGGCAGGGGGTCTCAGCACAGATACGCAGTATTTT
CDR3aa: CASSYRAGGLSTDTQYF

abundance: .
d_gene: .
j_gene: TRBJ2-1
v_gene: TRBV19
CDR3nt: TGTGCCAGTACTCTTTATCCGGGGGTTGATGAGCAGTTCTTC
CDR3aa: CASTLYPGVDEQFF

abundance: once
d_gene: TRBD1
j_gene: TRBJ1-2
v_gene: TRBV2
CDR3nt: TGTGCCGGAAGACAGGGTGAATATGGCTACACCTTC
CDR3aa: CAGRQGEYGYTF

abundance: .
d_gene: TRBD1
j_gene: TRBJ2-2
v_gene: TRBV7-9
CDR3nt: TGTGCCAGCAGCGGAAACAGGGGGCGCGGGGAGCTGTTTTTT
CDR3aa: CASSGNRGRGELFF

abundance: few
d_gene: .
j_gene: TRBJ1-2
v_gene: TRBV6-5
CDR3nt: TGTGCCAGCAGTTACTCGACCGGGGGGTATGGCTACACCTTC
CDR3aa: CASSYSTGGYGYTF

abundance: .
d_gene: .
j_gene: TRBJ1-5
v_gene: TRBV2
CDR3nt: TGTGCCAGCAGAGGGACTGGGAATGCGCCCCAGCATTTT
CDR3aa: CASRGTGNAPQHF

abundance: .
d_gene: .
j_gene: TRBJ2-2
v_gene: TRBV2
CDR3nt: TGTGCCAGCACCCCGTCGGGGTACGGCGGGGAGCTGTTTTTT
CDR3aa: CASTPSGYGGELFF

abundance: .
d_gene: TRBD1
j_gene: TRBJ1-5
v_gene: TRBV2
CDR3nt: TGTGCCAGCAGTGGAGAGGGGGCGGGGCAGCCCCAGCATTTT
CDR3aa: CASSGEGAGQPQHF

abundance: .
d_gene: .
j_gene: TRBJ1-3
v_gene: TRBV29-1
CDR3nt: TGCAGCGTCACGGCCTCACGAAACACCATATATTTT
CDR3aa: CSVTASRNTIYF

abundance: .
d_gene: .
j_gene: TRBJ2-1
v_gene: TRBV19
CDR3nt: TGTGCCAGTAGCCCTCAAGAGGGTGAGCAGTTCTTC
CDR3aa: CASSPQEGEQFF

abundance: .
d_gene: TRBD1
j_gene: TRBJ1-6
v_gene: TRBV28
CDR3nt: TGTGCCAGCAGCCCGGTCGGACAGGGCGCGGCCCTCCACTTT
CDR3aa: CASSPVGQGAALHF

abundance: .
d_gene: TRBD1
j_gene: TRBJ1-5
v_gene: TRBV12-5
CDR3nt: TGTGCTAGTGACCCAGGACAGGGGATACAGCCCCAGCATTTT
CDR3aa: CASDPGQGIQPQHF

abundance: .
d_gene: .
j_gene: TRBJ1-1
v_gene: TRBV9
CDR3nt: TGTGCCAGCAGCGGAGGGGGGTCAGGGAACACTGAAGCTTTCTTT
CDR3aa: CASSGGGSGNTEAFF

abundance: .
d_gene: TRBD1
j_gene: TRBJ1-4
v_gene: TRBV5-6
CDR3nt: TGTGCCAGCAGCTTACAGGGGGTTGGGGAAAAACTGTTTTTT
CDR3aa: CASSLQGVGEKLFF

abundance: .
d_gene: .
j_gene: TRBJ2-6
v_gene: TRBV5-4
CDR3nt: TGTGCCAGCAGCCGGGGGTCGGGGGCTGGGGCCAACGTCCTGACTTTC
CDR3aa: CASSRGSGAGANVLTF

abundance: .
d_gene: .
j_gene: TRBJ2-5
v_gene: TRBV27
CDR3nt: TGTGCCAGCAGTTCCTCAGCGATACAAGAGACCCAGTACTTC
CDR3aa: CASSSSAIQETQYF